Shown below are 27 T cell receptor beta chains from a single sample sequenced in a study of PD-L1 blockade in urothelial cancer. Profiled with immunoSEQ multiplex PCR; TCRdb holds only in-frame clones, not every one. This sample has about 45,000 clones; approximately 82% occur once, and the top ten carry roughly 13%. Time point here: peripheral blood 6 weeks after treatment start. The source material was PBMCs, sampled around atezolizumab (anti-PD-L1) treatment. The source of these receptors is a man aged 55 to 70 with urothelial cancer.

This sequence joins TRBV28 and TRBJ1-1; 9 positions agree with TRBD1. The CDR3 sequence is 15 residues long. Germline V gene data show CDR1 as MDHEN and CDR2 as SYDVKM. V shed 5 bases and J 8 bases; nucleotides not matched to a gene: 12. The CDR3 nucleotides are TGTGCCAGCAGTCCCACGGGACAGGGAAGGGTAGAAGCTTTCTTT. It is translated as CASSPTGQGRVEAFF.

This chain connects TRBV11-2 to TRBJ2-1; 8 bases align to TRBD1. The CDR3 consists of 14 residues. The V segment lost 0 bases and the J segment 7 bases; nucleotides outside the gene matches: 2. Germline V lookup: CDR1 SGHAT, CDR2 FQNNGV. The DNA of the CDR3 is TGTGCCAGCAGCTTAGAGCAGGGGGCGAATGAGCAGTTCTTC. Translated: CASSLEQGANEQFF.

This chain connects TRBV29-1 to TRBJ2-6; TRBD1 matches at 7 bases. The V segment lost 6 bases and the J segment 4 bases; nucleotides outside the gene matches: 6. This CDR3 region has 14 residues. Germline V CDR1 and CDR2: SQVTM, ANQGSEA. CDR3 DNA sequence: TGCAGCGTCTCCGAGGGGGCCGGGGCCAACGTCCTGACTTTC. Encoded protein: CSVSEGAGANVLTF.

This chain links TRBV13 with TRBJ2-3, with TRBD2 as a possible D gene (6 bases). In germline, CDR1 is PRHDT, CDR2 FYEKMQ (reference sequence). The CDR3 has 14 residues. Trimming removed 5 bases at V and 1 base at J, with 10 bases between. The CDR3 is CASSQGLRTDTQYF. The CDR3 DNA follows: TGTGCCAGCAGCCAGGGACTGCGCACAGATACGCAGTATTTT.

V is TRBV19 and J is TRBJ1-1; TRBD1 is a possible D gene (5 bases). This CDR3 has 15 amino acids. V was trimmed by 4 bases and J by 0 bases, leaving 12 bases between them. CDR1 is LNHDA and CDR2 is SQIVND in the germline V gene (reference sequence). DNA for the CDR3: TGTGCCAGTAGTAGGCAGGGAGGATTGAACACTGAAGCTTTCTTT. Translated, it gives CASSRQGGLNTEAFF.

The CDR3 DNA reads as TGTGCCAGCAGCTTAAGTTTTGGGAGTTCCTACGAGCAGTACTTC. Encoded protein: CASSLSFGSSYEQYF. The chain combines TRBV7-8 with TRBJ2-7; D may be TRBD2 (5 bases). Between the trimmed V and J ends, which lost 2 bases and 1 base, there was a span of 12 bases. The CDR3 is 15 residues long. Germline loops: CDR1 SGHVS, CDR2 FQNEAQ.

This sequence joins TRBV5-4 and TRBJ2-7; D is possibly TRBD2 (5 bases). Trimming left V 0 bases short and J 4 bases short, with 11 bases between. The germline V gene has CDR1 SGHNT and CDR2 YYREEE (reference sequence). This CDR3 contains 14 residues. DNA for the CDR3: TGTGCCAGCAGCTTGGCCGTAGGGAGTTACGAGCAGTACTTC. Translated: CASSLAVGSYEQYF.

J is TRBJ1-4 and V is TRBV11-2; the D gene is possibly TRBD1 (5 bases). CDR1 and CDR2 (germline): SGHAT, FQNNGV. The germline V and J ends were trimmed by 1 base and 8 bases, with 17 bases remaining between them. The CDR3 has 16 amino acids. The CDR3, as DNA: TGTGCCAGCAGCTTAGCGCTGCCCCGGGAGGGGGAAAAACTGTTTTTT. Translation: CASSLALPREGEKLFF.

The rearrangement links TRBV6-5 to TRBJ2-1; TRBD2 is a possible D gene (6 bases). The CDR3 loop spans 15 amino acids. Germline values: CDR1 MNHEY, CDR2 SVGAGI. V shed 2 bases and J shed 2 bases, with 10 bases lying between them. The CDR3 here is CASSYAGPPYNEQFF. In DNA form, the CDR3 reads TGTGCCAGCAGTTACGCGGGGCCGCCCTACAATGAGCAGTTCTTC.

The CDR3 nucleotides read TGTGCCAGCAGTTCCTTCGGGGTATCCGCCGGGGAGCTGTTTTTT. Protein sequence: CASSSFGVSAGELFF. V usage is TRBV28 and J usage is TRBJ2-2, with D maybe TRBD2 (5 bases). The CDR3 runs 15 residues. V was shortened by 4 bases and J by 6 bases, with 15 bases between the two germline ends. Germline assignment: CDR1 MDHEN and CDR2 SYDVKM.

The CDR3 coding sequence is TGTGCCAGCAGTCCGCGGGGGAATAATTCACCCCTCCACTTT. Protein: CASSPRGNNSPLHF. The chain links TRBV2 to TRBJ1-6, with D perhaps matching TRBD1 (5 bases). CDR1 is SNHLY and CDR2 is FYNNEI in the germline V gene. CDR3 length: 14 residues. V was shortened by 5 bases and J by 5 bases, with 10 bases between the two germline ends.

The V call is TRBV28, the J call TRBJ2-7; D is unresolved. This CDR3 has 12 amino acids. Germline CDR1 MDHEN, CDR2 SYDVKM. With 8 bases removed from V and 2 bases from J, the gap between germline ends came to 10 bases. CDR3 residues: CASHKAPYEQYF. The CDR3 nucleotides read TGTGCCAGCCATAAAGCTCCCTACGAGCAGTACTTC.

This sequence joins TRBV30 and TRBJ2-7, with TRBD1 as a possible D gene (6 bases). Germline V CDR1 and CDR2: GTSNPN, SVGIG (reference sequence). The CDR3 covers 13 residues. Trimming removed 4 bases at V and 1 base at J, with 11 bases between. The CDR3 sequence: CAWNVDSSYEQYF. The CDR3 DNA sequence: TGTGCCTGGAATGTGGACAGTTCCTACGAGCAGTACTTC.

The chain recombines TRBV19 with TRBJ2-2; 10 bases align to TRBD2. The ends lost 3 bases at V and 5 bases at J; junction bases unmatched: 6. The germline V gene encodes CDR1 LNHDA and CDR2 SQIVND (reference sequence). This CDR3 spans 16 amino acids. CDR3 nucleotides: TGTGCCAGTAGTATCGGACTAGCGGTACTAACCGGGGAGCTGTTTTTT. It specifies CASSIGLAVLTGELFF.

The V and J genes are TRBV7-8 and TRBJ2-7, with D possibly matching TRBD2 (6 bases). The CDR3 consists of 14 residues. Germline lookup yields CDR1 SGHVS and CDR2 FQNEAQ. Trimming took 0 bases from V and 6 from J, leaving 12 bases between them. DNA for the CDR3: TGTGCCAGCAGCTTAGCGGGAGGAGGCGTCGAGCAGTACTTC. Translated: CASSLAGGGVEQYF.

This rearrangement joins TRBV2 to TRBJ2-7; 9 nucleotides agree with TRBD2. The germline gives CDR1 SNHLY, CDR2 FYNNEI. This CDR3 region has 13 residues. V was pared by 7 bases and J by 2 bases, with 3 bases of the junction left unmatched. The CDR3 DNA is TGTGCCAGCATGGGCGGGGGGGCCTACGAGCAGTACTTC. Its translation is CASMGGGAYEQYF. The variable domain in full, with the rest retrieved from reference TRBV2 and TRBJ2-7, is EPEVTQTPSHQVTQMGQEVILRCVPISNHLYFYWYRQILGQKVEFLVSFYNNEISEKSEIFDDQFSVERPDGSNFTLKIRSTKLEDSAMYFCASMGGGAYEQYFGPGTRLTVT.

The V call is TRBV29-1, the J call TRBJ2-5; D is unclear. Germline V gene data show CDR1 as SQVTM and CDR2 as ANQGSEA. The CDR3 spans 12 residues. V was cut by 4 bases and J by 2 bases, with 8 bases left in between. The CDR3 sequence: CSVVRQQETQYF. CDR3 nucleotides: TGCAGCGTTGTCCGCCAGCAAGAGACCCAGTACTTC.

This chain joins TRBV5-1 and TRBJ1-4; TRBD1 aligns across 7 bases. Germline CDR1 SGHRS, CDR2 YFSETQ. The CDR3 length is 16 residues. The V segment lost 4 bases and the J segment 0 bases; nucleotides outside the gene matches: 6. CDR3 sequence: CASSKQGITTNEKLFF. The CDR3 DNA reads as TGCGCCAGCAGCAAACAGGGGATCACAACTAATGAAAAACTGTTTTTT.

The chain carries TRBV10-1 and TRBJ2-7; TRBD2 matches 10 bases. The V gene's germline CDR1 is WNHNN and CDR2 SYGVQD (reference sequence). V shed 4 bases and J 0 bases; nucleotides not matched to a gene: 0. The CDR3 length is 14 residues. CDR3 DNA sequence: TGCGCCAGCAGTGGGACTAGCGGCTCCTACGAGCAGTACTTC. It specifies CASSGTSGSYEQYF.

CDR3 nucleotide sequence: TGTGCCAGTAGTCACAGGGTAACAGATTCACCCCTCCACTTT. It encodes CASSHRVTDSPLHF. This chain joins TRBV19 and TRBJ1-6; tentatively, D is TRBD1 (6 bases). V was cut by 5 bases and J by 8 bases, with 13 bases left in between. CDR3 length: 14 residues. Per germline, CDR1 LNHDA and CDR2 SQIVND (reference sequence).

The rearrangement links TRBV4-2 to TRBJ2-7, with 8 bases that match TRBD1. The CDR3 is 15 amino acids. The ends lost 1 base at V and 5 bases at J; junction bases unmatched: 7. From germline, CDR1 is LGHNA and CDR2 YNFKEQ. CDR3 loop: CASSQAAGGRDEQYF. The CDR3 coding sequence is TGTGCCAGCAGCCAAGCGGCAGGGGGCCGAGACGAGCAGTACTTC.

V gene TRBV7-9 combines with J gene TRBJ2-7; D not resolved. Germline V gene sequence: CDR1 SEHNR, CDR2 FQNEAQ (reference sequence). This CDR3 comprises 11 residues. V was pared by 5 bases and J by 3 bases, with 5 bases between. The CDR3 sequence is CASSIHYEQYF. In DNA form, the CDR3 reads TGTGCCAGCAGCATACACTACGAGCAGTACTTC.

The rearrangement links TRBV30 to TRBJ2-1; D is unresolved. There are 12 residues in the CDR3. Germline CDR1 and CDR2: GTSNPN and SVGIG (reference sequence). The germline V and J ends were trimmed by 2 bases and 5 bases, with 7 bases remaining between them. The CDR3 spells CAWSLLDNEQFF. The CDR3, as DNA: TGTGCCTGGAGTCTTTTAGACAATGAGCAGTTCTTC. The variable domain in full, completed from reference TRBV30 and TRBJ2-1, reads SQTIHQWPATLVQPVGSPLSLECTVEGTSNPNLYWYRQAAGRGLQLLFYSVGIGQISSEVPQNLSASRPQDRQFILSSKKLLLSDSGFYLCAWSLLDNEQFFGPGTRLTVL.

The chain employs TRBV19 and TRBJ1-1; D perhaps matches TRBD1 (6 bases). The CDR3 covers 16 residues. Germline CDR1 reads LNHDA; CDR2 reads SQIVND (reference sequence). Trimming removed 3 bases from V and 3 bases from J, with 17 bases in between. The CDR3 coding sequence is TGTGCCAGTAGTATCCGACCTTCAACAGGGTACACTGAAGCTTTCTTT. It yields the protein CASSIRPSTGYTEAFF.

The chain combines TRBV6-1 with TRBJ1-1; TRBD1 aligns across 8 bases. Trimming cost V 10 bases and J 1 base; bases outside gene matches: 8. Germline V gene sequence: CDR1 MNHNS, CDR2 SASEGT. The CDR3 is 14 residues long. The CDR3 DNA reads TGTGCCACCGGGACGGGACAGGCGAACACTGAAGCTTTCTTT. It is translated as CATGTGQANTEAFF.

The rearrangement links TRBV10-2 to TRBJ2-5; 10 positions agree with TRBD2. The CDR3 is made up of 16 amino acids. V shed 4 bases, J shed 5 bases, and the junction held 10 bases outside the gene matches. CDR1 and CDR2 (germline): WSHSY, SAAADI. CDR3: CASSVLAGGLRETQYF. DNA for the CDR3: TGCGCCAGCAGTGTTTTAGCGGGAGGACTCCGGGAGACCCAGTACTTC.

V is TRBV11-2 and J is TRBJ1-5; TRBD1 agrees at 8 bases. The length of the CDR3 is 14 residues. Germline-derived CDR1 and CDR2 are SGHAT and FQNNGV. The J segment lost 9 bases and the V segment lost 4 bases, leaving 8 bases of the junction unmatched. The CDR3 nucleotides are TGTGCCAGCAGCTCCGGACAGGGACAGAGGCCCCAGCATTTT. This translates into CASSSGQGQRPQHF.